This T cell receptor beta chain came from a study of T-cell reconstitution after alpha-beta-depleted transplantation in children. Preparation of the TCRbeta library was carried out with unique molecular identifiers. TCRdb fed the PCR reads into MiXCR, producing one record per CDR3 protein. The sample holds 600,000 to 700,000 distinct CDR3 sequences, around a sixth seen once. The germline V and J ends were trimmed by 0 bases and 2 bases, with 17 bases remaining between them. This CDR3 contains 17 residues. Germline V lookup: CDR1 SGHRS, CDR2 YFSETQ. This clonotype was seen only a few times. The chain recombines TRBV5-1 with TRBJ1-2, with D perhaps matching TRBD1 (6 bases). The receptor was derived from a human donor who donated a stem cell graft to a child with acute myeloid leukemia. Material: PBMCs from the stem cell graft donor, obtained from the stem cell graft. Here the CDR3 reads CASSLDEWGRGNYGYTF. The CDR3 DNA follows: TGCGCCAGCAGCTTGGATGAGTGGGGGAGGGGGAACTATGGCTACACCTTC.